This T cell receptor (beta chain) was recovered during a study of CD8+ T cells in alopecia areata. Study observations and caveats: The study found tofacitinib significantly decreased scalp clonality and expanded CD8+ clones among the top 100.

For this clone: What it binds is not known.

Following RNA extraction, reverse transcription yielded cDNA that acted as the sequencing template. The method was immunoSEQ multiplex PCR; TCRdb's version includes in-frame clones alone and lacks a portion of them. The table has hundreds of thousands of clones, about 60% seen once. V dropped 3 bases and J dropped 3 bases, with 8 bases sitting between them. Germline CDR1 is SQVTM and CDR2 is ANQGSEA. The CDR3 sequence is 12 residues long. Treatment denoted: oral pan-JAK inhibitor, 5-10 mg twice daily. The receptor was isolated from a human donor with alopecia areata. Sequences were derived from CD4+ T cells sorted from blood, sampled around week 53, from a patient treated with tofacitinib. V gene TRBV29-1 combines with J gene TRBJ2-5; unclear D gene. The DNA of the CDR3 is TGCAGCGTTGATGGTGGGGAAGAGACCCAGTACTTC. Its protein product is CSVDGGEETQYF. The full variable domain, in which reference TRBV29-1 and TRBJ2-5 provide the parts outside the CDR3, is SAVISQKPSRDICQRGTSLTIQCQVDSQVTMMFWYRQQPGQSLTLIATANQGSEATYESGFVIDKFPISRPNLTFSTLTVSNMSPEDSSIYLCSVDGGEETQYFGPGTRLLVL.